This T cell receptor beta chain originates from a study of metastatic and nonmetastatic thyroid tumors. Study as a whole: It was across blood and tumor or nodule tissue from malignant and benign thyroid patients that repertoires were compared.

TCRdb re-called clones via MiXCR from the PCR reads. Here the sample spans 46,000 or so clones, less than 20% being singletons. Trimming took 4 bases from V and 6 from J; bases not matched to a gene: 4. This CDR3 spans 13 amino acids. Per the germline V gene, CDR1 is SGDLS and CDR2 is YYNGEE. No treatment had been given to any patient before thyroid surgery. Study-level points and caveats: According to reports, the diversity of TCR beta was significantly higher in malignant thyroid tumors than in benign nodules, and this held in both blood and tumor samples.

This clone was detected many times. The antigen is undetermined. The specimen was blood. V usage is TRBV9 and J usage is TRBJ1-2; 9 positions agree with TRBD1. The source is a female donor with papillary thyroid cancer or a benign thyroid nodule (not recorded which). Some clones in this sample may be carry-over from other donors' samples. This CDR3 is CASSITGGDGYTF. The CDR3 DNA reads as TGTGCCAGCAGCATAACAGGGGGCGATGGCTACACCTTC.